The 26 T cell receptor beta chains below were found in one sample sequenced in a study of cytomegalovirus exposure and HLA in healthy donors. The PCR had 60 Vbeta and 13 Jbeta primers. The repertoire was sequenced with immunoSEQ multiplex PCR; TCRdb's copy has only in-frame clones and lacks some. Of tens of thousands of clones in the sample, roughly 79% were seen once. Sequenced material: PBMCs. Receptors originate from a male donor in good health and CMV-seronegative.

This clone appeared a single time. This chain uses TRBV28 with TRBJ2-4; perhaps TRBD2 as D (6 bases). V was clipped by 6 bases and J by 3 bases, with 12 bases between them. CDR3 length: 14 amino acids. Germline values: CDR1 MDHEN, CDR2 SYDVKM. CDR3 loop: CASRRGVDKNIQYF. The CDR3 DNA follows: TGTGCCAGCAGGCGGGGCGTCGACAAAAACATTCAGTACTTC. Using reference TRBV28 and TRBJ2-4 for the parts outside the CDR3, the full variable domain is DVKVTQSSRYLVKRTGEKVFLECVQDMDHENMFWYRQDPGLGLRLIYFSYDVKMKEKGDIPEGYSVSREKKERFSLILESASTNQTSMYLCASRRGVDKNIQYFGAGTRLSVL.

V is TRBV5-1 and J is TRBJ1-1; D remains ambiguous. Germline V gene sequence: CDR1 SGHRS, CDR2 YFSETQ. This CDR3 contains 14 residues. V gave up 0 bases and J gave up 4 bases, with 10 bases separating them. DNA of the CDR3: TGCGCCAGCAGCTTGGGAACGGGAGGCACTGAAGCTTTCTTT. Encoded protein: CASSLGTGGTEAFF.

The chain links TRBV27 to TRBJ2-1; the match to TRBD1 covers 11 bases. Germline trimming cut 4 bases from V and 4 bases from J; bases unmatched to any gene: 3. This CDR3 contains 15 residues. Germline V CDR1 and CDR2: MNHEY, SMNVEV (reference sequence). The CDR3 loop is CASSSGTGGYNEQFF. DNA of the CDR3: TGTGCCAGCAGTTCCGGGACAGGGGGTTACAATGAGCAGTTCTTC.

The rearrangement uses TRBV28 and TRBJ1-5, with 7 bases that match TRBD1. Trimming at V came to 3 bases and at J to 0 bases, leaving 11 bases not matched to a gene. The CDR3 consists of 18 residues. Germline CDR1 reads MDHEN; CDR2 reads SYDVKM. The CDR3 bases are TGTGCCAGCAGTTTCCGACAGGGCAAGTTGAATAGCAATCAGCCCCAGCATTTT. Its protein product is CASSFRQGKLNSNQPQHF.

The gene calls are TRBV6-5 and TRBJ1-2; D gene uncertain. Trimming cost V 7 bases and J 4 bases, with 13 bases left between them. The CDR3 covers 13 residues. Germline V CDR1 and CDR2: MNHEY, SVGAGI. The DNA of the CDR3 is TGTGCCAGCACCCCGCGTGAGGGCTATGGCTACACCTTC. Its translation: CASTPREGYGYTF.

CDR3: CASNSGLLNQPQHF. CDR3 sequence (DNA): TGTGCCAGCAACAGCGGACTCCTAAATCAGCCCCAGCATTTT. This sequence joins TRBV9 and TRBJ1-5; D is undetermined. The CDR3 totals 14 residues. Germline V lookup: CDR1 SGDLS, CDR2 YYNGEE. V lost 6 bases and J 4 bases, leaving 14 bases between the germline ends.

V gene TRBV28 combines with J gene TRBJ1-2; D is perhaps TRBD1 (5 bases). The V gene lost 6 bases and the J gene lost 4 bases, with 18 bases spanning the gap. The CDR3 totals 15 residues. Germline lookup yields CDR1 MDHEN and CDR2 SYDVKM. The CDR3 coding sequence is TGTGCCAGCAGCCTCCCCCCAGGGAATGGCTATGGCTACACCTTC. Translation gives CASSLPPGNGYGYTF.

This clone was counted a few times. The rearrangement links TRBV18 to TRBJ1-1, with D unclear. The germline V gene has CDR1 KGHSH and CDR2 LQKENI. The CDR3 runs to 16 residues. Between the trimmed V and J ends, which lost 4 bases and 0 bases, there was a span of 15 bases. CDR3 nucleotides: TGTGCCAGCTCACGAGTTCGAAGCCCTATGAACACTGAAGCTTTCTTT. It yields the protein CASSRVRSPMNTEAFF.

The V and J genes are TRBV25-1 and TRBJ1-1; TRBD1 matches at 11 bases. The J segment lost 1 base and the V segment lost 5 bases, leaving 9 bases of the junction unmatched. Germline V CDR1 and CDR2: MGHDK, SYGVNS. This CDR3 spans 17 amino acids. In nucleotides, the CDR3 is TGTGCCAGCAGTCACCCAAGGACAGGGGGCTCGAACACTGAAGCTTTCTTT. It encodes CASSHPRTGGSNTEAFF.

The CDR3 region has the DNA TGTGCCTCGACGGGTGGGACAGGGGGCGGAGAGACCCAGTACTTC. It codes for CASTGGTGGGETQYF. The chain recombines TRBV11-2 with TRBJ2-5; 12 nucleotides align to TRBD1. The CDR3 loop spans 15 amino acids. Per germline, CDR1 SGHAT and CDR2 FQNNGV. J was trimmed by 4 bases and V by 11 bases; bases with no gene match: 11. The variable domain in full, completed from reference TRBV11-2 and TRBJ2-5, reads EAGVAQSPRYKIIEKRQSVAFWCNPISGHATLYWYQQILGQGPKLLIQFQNNGVVDDSQLPKDRFSAERLKGVDSTLKIQPAKLEDSAVYLCASTGGTGGGETQYFGPGTRLLVL.

In nucleotides, the CDR3 is TGTGCCAGCAGCGTCCTTAGCGGGATGGGCACCGGGGAGCTGTTTTTT. It is translated as CASSVLSGMGTGELFF. The genes are TRBV7-9 and TRBJ2-2; 8 bases map to TRBD2. This CDR3 is built from 16 residues. CDR1 and CDR2 from the germline V gene are SEHNR and FQNEAQ (reference sequence). V shed 5 bases, J shed 4 bases, and the junction held 9 bases outside the gene matches.

The chain combines TRBV28 with TRBJ1-2; 7 positions match TRBD1. The junction had 16 bases not matched to a gene; V was cut back by 8 bases and J by 7 bases. Looked up from germline, CDR1 is MDHEN and CDR2 is SYDVKM. The CDR3 covers 15 residues. The CDR3 protein is CASGELGTDVGGYTF. In DNA form, the CDR3 reads TGTGCCAGCGGGGAATTAGGGACAGATGTAGGTGGCTACACCTTC.

The chain carries TRBV5-1 and TRBJ1-1; D is unclear. Germline values: CDR1 SGHRS, CDR2 YFSETQ. The germline V and J ends were trimmed by 0 bases and 1 base, with 7 bases remaining between them. The CDR3 consists of 14 residues. CDR3 sequence: CASSLGGANTEAFF. CDR3 nucleotide sequence: TGCGCCAGCAGCTTGGGCGGAGCGAACACTGAAGCTTTCTTT.

The chain couples TRBV15 to TRBJ1-6; D unclear. Germline V gene data show CDR1 as LNHNV and CDR2 as YYDKDF (reference sequence). Deletions cut 3 bases from V and 5 bases from J, with 8 bases between. The length of the CDR3 is 14 residues. CDR3 in DNA: TGTGCCACCAGCAGGACAAATAATAATTCACCCCTCCACTTT. Its translation: CATSRTNNNSPLHF.

V is TRBV7-6 and J is TRBJ1-6; D call uncertain. The CDR3 runs to 13 residues. Germline V gives CDR1 SGHVS, CDR2 FNYEAQ. V lost 4 bases, J lost 4 bases, and 5 bases lay in between. DNA for the CDR3: TGTGCCAGCAGCTCCTCGTATAATTCACCCCTCCACTTT. Residues: CASSSSYNSPLHF. The full variable domain, in which reference TRBV7-6 and TRBJ1-6 provide the parts outside the CDR3, is GAGVSQSPRYKVTKRGQDVALRCDPISGHVSLYWYRQALGQGPEFLTYFNYEAQQDKSGLPNDRFSAERPEGSISTLTIQRTEQRDSAMYRCASSSSYNSPLHFGNGTRLTVT.

The rearrangement joins TRBV19 to TRBJ1-1, with 7 bases aligning to TRBD1. J was trimmed by 0 bases and V by 4 bases; bases with no gene match: 2. The CDR3 extends over 14 amino acids. Germline V gene data show CDR1 as LNHDA and CDR2 as SQIVND (reference sequence). In DNA form, the CDR3 reads TGTGCCAGTAGTAGCCAGGGGGTGAACACTGAAGCTTTCTTT. The encoded protein is CASSSQGVNTEAFF.

The chain uses TRBV29-1 and TRBJ2-7, with TRBD1 matching 8 bases. The CDR3 length is 14 residues. Unmatched junction bases numbered 5, after V lost 2 bases and J lost 2 bases. Germline CDR1 is SQVTM and CDR2 is ANQGSEA. DNA for the CDR3: TGCAGCGTTGAAATGCAGGGGGCAACCTACGAGCAGTACTTC. It yields the protein CSVEMQGATYEQYF.

The CDR3 DNA reads as TGTGCCAGCAGACTGACAGGGGGGAGCTCCTATAATTCACCCCTCCACTTT. Protein product: CASRLTGGSSYNSPLHF. The chain couples TRBV28 to TRBJ1-6, with 9 bases lining up with TRBD1. J was trimmed by 0 bases and V by 6 bases; bases with no gene match: 6. Germline CDR1 is MDHEN and CDR2 is SYDVKM. The CDR3 contains 17 residues. Full variable domain (missing parts from reference TRBV28 and TRBJ1-6): DVKVTQSSRYLVKRTGEKVFLECVQDMDHENMFWYRQDPGLGLRLIYFSYDVKMKEKGDIPEGYSVSREKKERFSLILESASTNQTSMYLCASRLTGGSSYNSPLHFGNGTRLTVT.

The V call is TRBV2, the J call TRBJ2-2; TRBD2 matches at 14 bases. The CDR3 is 17 amino acids. From germline, CDR1 is SNHLY and CDR2 FYNNEI. Trimming at V came to 6 bases and at J to 4 bases, leaving 7 bases not matched to a gene. This chain's CDR3 is CASRGTSGRRITGELFF. In nucleotides, the CDR3 is TGTGCCAGCAGGGGGACTAGCGGGAGACGGATCACCGGGGAGCTGTTTTTT.

The rearrangement joins TRBV6-4 to TRBJ2-2, with TRBD2 matching 8 bases. Trimming removed 3 bases from V and 6 bases from J; junction bases left unmatched: 0. The V gene's germline CDR1 is MRHNA and CDR2 SNTAGT. CDR3 size: 13 residues. The CDR3 is CASSEREAGELFF. The CDR3 DNA reads TGTGCCAGCAGTGAGCGGGAGGCCGGGGAGCTGTTTTTT.

The rearrangement joins TRBV5-1 to TRBJ1-1; D gene uncertain. Trimming cost V 0 bases and J 8 bases, with 11 bases left between them. From germline, CDR1 is SGHRS and CDR2 YFSETQ. The CDR3 is 13 residues long. CDR3 in amino acids: CASSLVADSEAFF. The DNA of the CDR3 is TGCGCCAGCAGCTTGGTTGCAGACTCCGAAGCTTTCTTT.

The chain employs TRBV19 and TRBJ1-5; 7 bases are a match to TRBD1. With V trimmed by 5 bases and J by 0 bases, 1 base remained unmatched. Germline V lookup: CDR1 LNHDA, CDR2 SQIVND (reference sequence). This CDR3 has 14 amino acids. CDR3 nucleotides: TGTGCCAGTAGTGGGACAGCTAGCAATCAGCCCCAGCATTTT. Protein: CASSGTASNQPQHF.

The sample holds one count of this clone. This chain connects TRBV29-1 to TRBJ1-2, with D maybe TRBD1 (6 bases). Germline lookup yields CDR1 SQVTM and CDR2 ANQGSEA. This CDR3 is 13 amino acids long. The V end lost 7 bases, the J end lost 4 bases, and 16 bases lay between the germline ends. The CDR3: CSGWGGGGYGYTF. As DNA, the CDR3 is TGCAGCGGGTGGGGTGGGGGCGGCTATGGCTACACCTTC.

The chain couples TRBV18 to TRBJ1-1, with a tentative D call TRBD1 (6 bases). The germline V and J ends were trimmed by 6 bases and 4 bases, with 12 bases remaining between them. Germline assignment: CDR1 KGHSH and CDR2 LQKENI. The CDR3 extends over 13 amino acids. The CDR3 protein is CASSPGQSTEAFF. CDR3 coding DNA: TGTGCCAGCTCCCCCGGACAGTCCACTGAAGCTTTCTTT.

This clone was seen just once. This chain joins TRBV6-5 and TRBJ1-1; 8 bases line up with TRBD1. Germline V gives CDR1 MNHEY, CDR2 SVGAGI. This CDR3 has 15 residues. Trimming cost V 5 bases and J 1 base; bases outside gene matches: 6. CDR3: CASSPTGTGNTEAFF. The CDR3 region has the DNA TGTGCCAGCAGTCCTACCGGGACAGGGAACACTGAAGCTTTCTTT.

This chain joins TRBV4-1 and TRBJ1-1; D is uncertain. Germline V gene lookup returns CDR1 MGHRA and CDR2 YSYEKL. Trimming removed 0 bases at V and 3 bases at J, with 11 bases between. CDR3 length equals 15 residues. CDR3 DNA: TGCGCCAGCAGCCAAGAGGCCAGGCGGGACACTGAAGCTTTCTTT. Translating it yields CASSQEARRDTEAFF.